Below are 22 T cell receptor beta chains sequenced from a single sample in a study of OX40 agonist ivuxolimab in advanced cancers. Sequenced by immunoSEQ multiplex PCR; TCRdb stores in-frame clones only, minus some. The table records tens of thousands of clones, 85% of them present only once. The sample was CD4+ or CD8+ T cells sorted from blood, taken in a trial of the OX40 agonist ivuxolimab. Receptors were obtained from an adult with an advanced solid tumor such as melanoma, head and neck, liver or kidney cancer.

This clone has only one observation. The CDR3 nucleotides read TGTGCCAGCAGTGGGGGCGGGACGACGGACAATGAGCAGTTCTTC. Protein sequence: CASSGGGTTDNEQFF. The chain joins TRBV9 to TRBJ2-1, with D perhaps given as TRBD1 or TRBD2 (6 bases each). The CDR3 runs to 15 residues. Germline assignment: CDR1 SGDLS and CDR2 YYNGEE. V was cut by 5 bases and J by 5 bases, with 17 bases left in between.

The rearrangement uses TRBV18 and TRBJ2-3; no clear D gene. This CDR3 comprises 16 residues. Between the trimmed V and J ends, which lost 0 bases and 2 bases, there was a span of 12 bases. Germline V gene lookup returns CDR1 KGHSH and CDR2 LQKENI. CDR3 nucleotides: TGTGCCAGCTCACCACCGTCTGGAAAGGTCACAGATACGCAGTATTTT. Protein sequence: CASSPPSGKVTDTQYF.

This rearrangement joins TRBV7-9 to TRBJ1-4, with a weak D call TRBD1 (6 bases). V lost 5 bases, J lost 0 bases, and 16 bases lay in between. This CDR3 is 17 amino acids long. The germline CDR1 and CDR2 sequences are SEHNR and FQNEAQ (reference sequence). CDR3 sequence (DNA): TGTGCCAGCAGCCCCTTACAGGGTCCGACAACTAATGAAAAACTGTTTTTT. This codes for CASSPLQGPTTNEKLFF.

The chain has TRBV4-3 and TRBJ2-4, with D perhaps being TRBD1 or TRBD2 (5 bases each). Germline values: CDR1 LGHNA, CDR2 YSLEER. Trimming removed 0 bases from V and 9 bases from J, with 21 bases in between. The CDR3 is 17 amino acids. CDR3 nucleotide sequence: TGCGCCAGCAGCCAAGAAGTCCCCGGGGTCTTGCAGGGCATTCAGTACTTC. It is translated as CASSQEVPGVLQGIQYF.

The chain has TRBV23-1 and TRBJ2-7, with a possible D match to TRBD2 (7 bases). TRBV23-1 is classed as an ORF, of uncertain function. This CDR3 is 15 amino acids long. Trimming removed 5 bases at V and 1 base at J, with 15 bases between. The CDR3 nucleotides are TGCGCCAGCAGTGGGGGGGCATTATCTTCCTACGAGCAGTACGTC. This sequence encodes CASSGGALSSYEQYV.

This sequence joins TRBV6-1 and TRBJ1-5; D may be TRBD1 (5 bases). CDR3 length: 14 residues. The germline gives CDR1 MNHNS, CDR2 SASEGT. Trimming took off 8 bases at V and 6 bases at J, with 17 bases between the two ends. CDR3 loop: CASSTTGGSQPQHF. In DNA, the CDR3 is TGTGCCAGCTCAACCACCGGGGGAAGTCAGCCCCAGCATTTT.

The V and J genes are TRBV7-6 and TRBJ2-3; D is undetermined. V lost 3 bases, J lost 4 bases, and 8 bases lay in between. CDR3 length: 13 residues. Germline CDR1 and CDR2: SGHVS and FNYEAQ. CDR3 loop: CASSLLAPDTQYF. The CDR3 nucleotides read TGTGCCAGCAGCTTGTTGGCGCCAGATACGCAGTATTTT. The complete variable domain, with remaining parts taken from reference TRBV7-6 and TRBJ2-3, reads GAGVSQSPRYKVTKRGQDVALRCDPISGHVSLYWYRQALGQGPEFLTYFNYEAQQDKSGLPNDRFSAERPEGSISTLTIQRTEQRDSAMYRCASSLLAPDTQYFGPGTRLTVL.

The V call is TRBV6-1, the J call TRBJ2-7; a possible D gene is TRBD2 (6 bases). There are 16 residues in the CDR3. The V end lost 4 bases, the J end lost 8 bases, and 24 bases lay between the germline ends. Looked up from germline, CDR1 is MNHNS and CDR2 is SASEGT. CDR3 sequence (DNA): TGTGCCAGCAGTGCCTCCTTGACTAGTACTAGTATTCAGCAGTACGTC. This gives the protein CASSASLTSTSIQQYV.

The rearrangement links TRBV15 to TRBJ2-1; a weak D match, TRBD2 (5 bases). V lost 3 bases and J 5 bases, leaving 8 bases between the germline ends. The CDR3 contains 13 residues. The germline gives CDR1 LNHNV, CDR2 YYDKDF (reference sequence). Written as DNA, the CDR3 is TGTGCCACCAGCAGGGACTGGGACAATGAGCAGTTCTTC. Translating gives CATSRDWDNEQFF.

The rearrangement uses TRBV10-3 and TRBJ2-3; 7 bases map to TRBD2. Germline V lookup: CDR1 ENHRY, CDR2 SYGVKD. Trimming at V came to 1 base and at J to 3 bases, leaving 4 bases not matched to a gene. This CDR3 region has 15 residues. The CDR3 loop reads CAISEFSGATDTQYF. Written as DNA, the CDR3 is TGTGCCATCAGTGAGTTCAGCGGGGCTACAGATACGCAGTATTTT.

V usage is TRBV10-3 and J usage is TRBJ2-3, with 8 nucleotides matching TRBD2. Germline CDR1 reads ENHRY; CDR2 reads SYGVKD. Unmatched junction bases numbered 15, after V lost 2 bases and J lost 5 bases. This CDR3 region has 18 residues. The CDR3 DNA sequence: TGTGCCATCAGTGAGCTTGACCCACTAGCGGAGGAGGTAGATACGCAGTATTTT. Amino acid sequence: CAISELDPLAEEVDTQYF.

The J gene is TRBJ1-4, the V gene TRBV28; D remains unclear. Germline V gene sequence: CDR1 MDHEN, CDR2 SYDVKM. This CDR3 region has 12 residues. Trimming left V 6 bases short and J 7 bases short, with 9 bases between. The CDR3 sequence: CASRDEGEKLFF. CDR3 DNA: TGTGCCAGCAGGGACGAGGGTGAAAAACTGTTTTTT.

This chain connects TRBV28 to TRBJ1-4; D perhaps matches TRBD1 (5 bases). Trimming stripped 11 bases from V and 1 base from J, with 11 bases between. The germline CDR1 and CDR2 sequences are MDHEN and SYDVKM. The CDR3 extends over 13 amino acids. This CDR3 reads CAGKRGTNEKLFF. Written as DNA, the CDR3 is TGTGCCGGAAAGAGGGGAACTAATGAAAAACTGTTTTTT. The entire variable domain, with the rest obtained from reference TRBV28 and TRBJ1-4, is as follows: DVKVTQSSRYLVKRTGEKVFLECVQDMDHENMFWYRQDPGLGLRLIYFSYDVKMKEKGDIPEGYSVSREKKERFSLILESASTNQTSMYLCAGKRGTNEKLFFGSGTQLSVL.

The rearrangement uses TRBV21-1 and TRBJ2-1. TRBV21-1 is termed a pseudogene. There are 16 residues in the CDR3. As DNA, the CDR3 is TGTGCCAGCAGCAAAAGCGGTCGGGGACCAGGCAATGAGCAGTTCTTC. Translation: CASSKSGRGPGNEQFF.

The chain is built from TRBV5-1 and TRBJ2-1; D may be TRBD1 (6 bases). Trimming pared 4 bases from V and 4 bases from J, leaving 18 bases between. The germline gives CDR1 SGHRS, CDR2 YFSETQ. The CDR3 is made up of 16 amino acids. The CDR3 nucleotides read TGCGCCAGCAGCCTCGCCCCCGGGACACAGTACAATGAGCAGTTCTTC. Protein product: CASSLAPGTQYNEQFF. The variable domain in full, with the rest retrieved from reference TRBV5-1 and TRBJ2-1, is KAGVTQTPRYLIKTRGQQVTLSCSPISGHRSVSWYQQTPGQGLQFLFEYFSETQRNKGNFPGRFSGRQFSNSRSEMNVSTLELGDSALYLCASSLAPGTQYNEQFFGPGTRLTVL.

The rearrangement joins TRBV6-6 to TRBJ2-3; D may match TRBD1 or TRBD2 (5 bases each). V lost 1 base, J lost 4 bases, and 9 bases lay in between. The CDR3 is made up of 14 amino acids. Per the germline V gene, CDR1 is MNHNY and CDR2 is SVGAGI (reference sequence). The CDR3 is CASSYFGGADTQYF. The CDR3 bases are TGTGCCAGCAGTTACTTTGGGGGAGCAGATACGCAGTATTTT.

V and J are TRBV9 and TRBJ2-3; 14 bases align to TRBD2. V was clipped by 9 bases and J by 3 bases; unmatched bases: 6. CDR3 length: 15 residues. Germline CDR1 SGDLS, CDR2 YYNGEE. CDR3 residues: CATSTSGGGTDTQYF. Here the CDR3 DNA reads TGTGCCACCTCGACTAGCGGGGGGGGGACAGATACGCAGTATTTT.

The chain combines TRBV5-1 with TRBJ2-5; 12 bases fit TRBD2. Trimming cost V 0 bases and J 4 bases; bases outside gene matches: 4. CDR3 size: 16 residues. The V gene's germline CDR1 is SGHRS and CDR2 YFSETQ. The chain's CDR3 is CASSLALAGGRETQYF. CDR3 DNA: TGCGCCAGCAGCTTGGCCCTAGCGGGGGGGCGAGAGACCCAGTACTTC.

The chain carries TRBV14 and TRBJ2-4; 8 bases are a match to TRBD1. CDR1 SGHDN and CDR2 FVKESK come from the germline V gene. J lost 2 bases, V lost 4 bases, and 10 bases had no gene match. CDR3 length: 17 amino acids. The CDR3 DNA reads TGTGCCAGCAGCCTACTATCAGGGGGCCTCTCCAAAAACATTCAGTACTTC. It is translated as CASSLLSGGLSKNIQYF.

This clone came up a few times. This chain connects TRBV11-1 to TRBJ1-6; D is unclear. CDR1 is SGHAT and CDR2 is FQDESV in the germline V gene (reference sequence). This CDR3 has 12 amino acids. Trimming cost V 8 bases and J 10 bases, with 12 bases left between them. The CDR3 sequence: CASSDRVSPLHF. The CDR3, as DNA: TGTGCCAGCTCTGATAGGGTATCACCCCTCCACTTT.

In nucleotides, the CDR3 is TGCGCCAGCAGCCCCAGGACAGGGATGGCCTCTGGGGCCAACGTCCTGACTTTC. Translating gives CASSPRTGMASGANVLTF. The chain is built from TRBV5-1 and TRBJ2-6; 8 bases agree with TRBD1. The CDR3 has 18 residues. V lost 4 bases to trimming and J lost 0 bases; unmatched junction nucleotides: 9. Germline CDR1 SGHRS, CDR2 YFSETQ.

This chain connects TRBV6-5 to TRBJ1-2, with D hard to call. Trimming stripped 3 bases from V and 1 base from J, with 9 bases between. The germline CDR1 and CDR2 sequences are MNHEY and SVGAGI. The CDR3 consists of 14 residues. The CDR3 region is CASSYAGYNYGYTF. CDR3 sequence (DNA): TGTGCCAGCAGTTATGCGGGGTATAACTATGGCTACACCTTC.